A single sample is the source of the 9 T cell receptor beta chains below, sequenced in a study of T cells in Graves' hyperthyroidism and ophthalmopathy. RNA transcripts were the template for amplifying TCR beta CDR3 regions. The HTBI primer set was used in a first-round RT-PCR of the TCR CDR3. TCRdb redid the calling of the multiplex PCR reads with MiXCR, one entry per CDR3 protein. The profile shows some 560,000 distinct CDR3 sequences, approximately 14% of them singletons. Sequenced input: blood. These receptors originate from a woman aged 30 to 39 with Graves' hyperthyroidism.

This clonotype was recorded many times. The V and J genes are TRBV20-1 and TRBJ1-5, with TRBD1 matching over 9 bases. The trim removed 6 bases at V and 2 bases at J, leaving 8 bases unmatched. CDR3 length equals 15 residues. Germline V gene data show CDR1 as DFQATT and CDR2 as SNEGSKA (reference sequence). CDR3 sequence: CSATTGGGGNQPQHF. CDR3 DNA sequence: TGCAGTGCGACAACAGGGGGCGGGGGCAATCAGCCCCAGCATTTT.

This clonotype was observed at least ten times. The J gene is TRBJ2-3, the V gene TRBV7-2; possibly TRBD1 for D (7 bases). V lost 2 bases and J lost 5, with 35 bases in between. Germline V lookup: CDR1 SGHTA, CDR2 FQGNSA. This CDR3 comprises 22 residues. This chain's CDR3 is CASSLTRGQPIPGARRKDTQYF. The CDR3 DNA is TGTGCCAGCAGCTTAACGAGGGGACAGCCCATTCCGGGGGCCCGACGAAAAGATACGCAGTATTTT.

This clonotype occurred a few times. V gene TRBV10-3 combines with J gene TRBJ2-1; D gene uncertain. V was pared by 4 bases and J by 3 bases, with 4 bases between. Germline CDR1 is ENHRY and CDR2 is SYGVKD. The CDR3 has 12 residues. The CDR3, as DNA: TGTGCCATCAGTGTAAGCTACAATGAGCAGTTCTTC. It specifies CAISVSYNEQFF.

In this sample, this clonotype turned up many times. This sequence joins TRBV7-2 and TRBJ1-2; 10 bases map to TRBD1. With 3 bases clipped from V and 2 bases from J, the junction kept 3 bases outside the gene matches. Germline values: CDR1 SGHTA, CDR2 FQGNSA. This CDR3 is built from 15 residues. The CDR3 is CASSFRQGANYGYTF. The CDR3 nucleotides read TGTGCCAGCAGCTTCCGACAGGGGGCGAACTATGGCTACACCTTC. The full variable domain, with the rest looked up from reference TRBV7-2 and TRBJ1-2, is GAGVSQSPSNKVTEKGKDVELRCDPISGHTALYWYRQSLGQGLEFLIYFQGNSAPDKSGLPSDRFSAERTGGSVSTLTIQRTQQEDSAVYLCASSFRQGANYGYTFGSGTRLTVV.

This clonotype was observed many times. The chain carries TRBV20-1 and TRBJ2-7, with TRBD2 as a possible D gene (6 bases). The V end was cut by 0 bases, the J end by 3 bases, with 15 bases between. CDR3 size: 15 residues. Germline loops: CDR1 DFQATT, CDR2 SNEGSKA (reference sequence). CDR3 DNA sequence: TGCAGTGCTAGAGATTGGGGGGTCGCACTCTACGAGCAGTACTTC. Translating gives CSARDWGVALYEQYF.

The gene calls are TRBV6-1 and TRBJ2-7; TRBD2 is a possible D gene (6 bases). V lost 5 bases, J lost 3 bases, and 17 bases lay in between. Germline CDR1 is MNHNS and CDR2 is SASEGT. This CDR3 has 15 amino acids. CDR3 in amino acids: CASSSTGGPFYEQYF. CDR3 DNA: TGTGCCAGCAGTTCAACCGGAGGGCCGTTCTACGAGCAGTACTTC.

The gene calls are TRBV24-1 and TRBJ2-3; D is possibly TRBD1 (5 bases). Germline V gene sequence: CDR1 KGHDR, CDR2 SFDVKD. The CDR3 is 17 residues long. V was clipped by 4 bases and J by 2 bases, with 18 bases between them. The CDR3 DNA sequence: TGTGCCACCAGTGACCCGGTCGACAGCCGAACCACAGATACGCAGTATTTT. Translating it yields CATSDPVDSRTTDTQYF.

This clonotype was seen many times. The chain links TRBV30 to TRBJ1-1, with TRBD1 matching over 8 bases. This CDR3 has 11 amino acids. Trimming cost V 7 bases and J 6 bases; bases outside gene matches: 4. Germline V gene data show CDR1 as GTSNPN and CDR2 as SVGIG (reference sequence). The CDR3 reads CASDRGAEAFF. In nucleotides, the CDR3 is TGTGCCTCCGACAGGGGCGCTGAAGCTTTCTTT. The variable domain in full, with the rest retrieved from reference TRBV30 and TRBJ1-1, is SQTIHQWPATLVQPVGSPLSLECTVEGTSNPNLYWYRQAAGRGLQLLFYSVGIGQISSEVPQNLSASRPQDRQFILSSKKLLLSDSGFYLCASDRGAEAFFGQGTRLTVV.

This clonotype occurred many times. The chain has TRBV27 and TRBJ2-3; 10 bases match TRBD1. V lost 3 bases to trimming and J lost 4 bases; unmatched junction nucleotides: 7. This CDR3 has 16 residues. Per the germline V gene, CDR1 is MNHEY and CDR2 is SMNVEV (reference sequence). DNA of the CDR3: TGTGCCAGCAGTTTCTATGCGGGACAGGGGTCAGATACGCAGTATTTT. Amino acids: CASSFYAGQGSDTQYF.